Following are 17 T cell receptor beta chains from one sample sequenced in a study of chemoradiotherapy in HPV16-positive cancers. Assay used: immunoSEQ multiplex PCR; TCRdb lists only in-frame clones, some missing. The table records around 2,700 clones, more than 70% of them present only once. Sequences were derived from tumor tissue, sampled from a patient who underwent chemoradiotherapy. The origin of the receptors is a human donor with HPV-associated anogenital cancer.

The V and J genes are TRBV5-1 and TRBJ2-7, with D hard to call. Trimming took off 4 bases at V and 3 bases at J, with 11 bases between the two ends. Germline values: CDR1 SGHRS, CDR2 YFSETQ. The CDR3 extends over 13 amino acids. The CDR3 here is CASSPRVGYEQYF. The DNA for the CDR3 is TGCGCCAGCAGCCCCCGGGTGGGCTACGAGCAGTACTTC. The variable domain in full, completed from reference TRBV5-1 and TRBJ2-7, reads KAGVTQTPRYLIKTRGQQVTLSCSPISGHRSVSWYQQTPGQGLQFLFEYFSETQRNKGNFPGRFSGRQFSNSRSEMNVSTLELGDSALYLCASSPRVGYEQYFGPGTRLTVT.

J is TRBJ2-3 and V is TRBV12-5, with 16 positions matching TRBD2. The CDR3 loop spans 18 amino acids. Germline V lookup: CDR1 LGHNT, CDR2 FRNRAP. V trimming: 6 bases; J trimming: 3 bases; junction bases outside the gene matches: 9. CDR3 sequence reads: CASGSPGLAGGRTDTQYF. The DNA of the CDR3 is TGTGCTAGTGGGTCCCCGGGACTAGCGGGGGGGAGAACAGATACGCAGTATTTT.

Here the CDR3 reads CASTLGNTGTGNTIYF. The CDR3 nucleotides read TGCGCCAGCACCTTAGGAAACACAGGGACCGGAAACACCATATATTTT. The chain couples TRBV5-1 to TRBJ1-3; D possibly corresponds to TRBD1 (6 bases). V dropped 6 bases and J dropped 4 bases, with 20 bases sitting between them. The CDR3 totals 16 residues. Germline-derived CDR1 and CDR2 are SGHRS and YFSETQ.

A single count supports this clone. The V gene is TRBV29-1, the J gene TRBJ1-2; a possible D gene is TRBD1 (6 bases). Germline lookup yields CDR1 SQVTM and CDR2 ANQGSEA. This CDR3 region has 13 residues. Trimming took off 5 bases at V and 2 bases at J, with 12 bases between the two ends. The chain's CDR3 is CSVLFGGNYGYTF. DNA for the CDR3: TGCAGCGTTCTATTTGGGGGCAACTATGGCTACACCTTC.

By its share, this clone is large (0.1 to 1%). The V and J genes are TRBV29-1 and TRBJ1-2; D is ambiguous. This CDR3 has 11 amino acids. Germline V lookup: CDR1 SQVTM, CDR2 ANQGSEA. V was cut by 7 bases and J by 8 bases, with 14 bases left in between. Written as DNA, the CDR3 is TGCAGCGCCTTAATCCTCGGAGGCTACACCTTC. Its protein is CSALILGGYTF.

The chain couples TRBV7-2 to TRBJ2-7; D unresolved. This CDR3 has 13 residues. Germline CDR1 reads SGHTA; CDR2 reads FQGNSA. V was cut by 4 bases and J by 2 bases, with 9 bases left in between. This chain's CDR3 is CASSSDGAYEQYF. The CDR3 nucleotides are TGTGCCAGCAGCTCTGATGGCGCCTACGAGCAGTACTTC.

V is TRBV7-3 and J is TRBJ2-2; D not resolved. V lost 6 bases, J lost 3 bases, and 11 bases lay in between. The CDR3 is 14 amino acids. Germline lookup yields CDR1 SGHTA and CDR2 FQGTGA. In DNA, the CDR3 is TGTGCCAGCAGTCAAGGATCTTACACCGGGGAGCTGTTTTTT. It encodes CASSQGSYTGELFF.

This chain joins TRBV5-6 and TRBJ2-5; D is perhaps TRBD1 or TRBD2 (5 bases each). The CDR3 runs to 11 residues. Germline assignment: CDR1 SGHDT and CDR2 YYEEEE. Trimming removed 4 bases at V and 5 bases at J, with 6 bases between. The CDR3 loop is CASSEGETQYF. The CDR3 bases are TGTGCCAGCAGCGAGGGGGAGACCCAGTACTTC.

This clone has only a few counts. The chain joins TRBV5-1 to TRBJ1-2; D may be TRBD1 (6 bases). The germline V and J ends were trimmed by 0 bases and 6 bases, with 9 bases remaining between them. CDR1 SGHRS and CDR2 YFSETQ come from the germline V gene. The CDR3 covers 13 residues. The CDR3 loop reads CASSLDRGDGYTF. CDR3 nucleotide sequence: TGCGCCAGCAGCTTGGATAGGGGGGATGGCTACACCTTC. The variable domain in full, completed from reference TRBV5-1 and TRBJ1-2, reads KAGVTQTPRYLIKTRGQQVTLSCSPISGHRSVSWYQQTPGQGLQFLFEYFSETQRNKGNFPGRFSGRQFSNSRSEMNVSTLELGDSALYLCASSLDRGDGYTFGSGTRLTVV.

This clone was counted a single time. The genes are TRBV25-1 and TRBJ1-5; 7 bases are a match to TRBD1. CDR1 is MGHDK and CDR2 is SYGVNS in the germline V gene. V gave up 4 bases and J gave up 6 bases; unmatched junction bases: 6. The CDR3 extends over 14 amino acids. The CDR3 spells CASSGPGDSQPQHF. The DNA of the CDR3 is TGTGCCAGCAGTGGACCGGGGGACAGTCAGCCCCAGCATTTT.

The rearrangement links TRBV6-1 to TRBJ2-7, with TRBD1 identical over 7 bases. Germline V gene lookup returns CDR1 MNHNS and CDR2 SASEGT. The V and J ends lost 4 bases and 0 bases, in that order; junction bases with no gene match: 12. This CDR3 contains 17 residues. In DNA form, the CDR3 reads TGTGCCAGCAGTGCAGTGAGGGGGACAGAGAGCTCCTACGAGCAGTACTTC. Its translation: CASSAVRGTESSYEQYF.

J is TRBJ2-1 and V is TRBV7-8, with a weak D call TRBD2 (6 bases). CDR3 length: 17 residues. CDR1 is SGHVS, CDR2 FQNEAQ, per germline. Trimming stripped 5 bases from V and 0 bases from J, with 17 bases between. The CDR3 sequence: CASSPFWGESSYNEQFF. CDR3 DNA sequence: TGTGCCAGCAGCCCATTTTGGGGGGAGAGCTCCTACAATGAGCAGTTCTTC.

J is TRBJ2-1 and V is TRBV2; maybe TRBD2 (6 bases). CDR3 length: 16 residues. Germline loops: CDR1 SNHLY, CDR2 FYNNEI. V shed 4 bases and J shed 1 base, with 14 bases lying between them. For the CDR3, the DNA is TGTGCCAGCAGTGTGGAGACTAGGAGGTCCTACAATGAGCAGTTCTTC. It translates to CASSVETRRSYNEQFF.

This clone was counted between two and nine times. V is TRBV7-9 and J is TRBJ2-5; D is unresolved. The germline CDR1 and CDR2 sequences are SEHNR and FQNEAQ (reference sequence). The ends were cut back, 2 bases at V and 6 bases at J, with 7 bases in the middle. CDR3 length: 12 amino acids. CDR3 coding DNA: TGTGCCAGCAGCTTACGGTCACAGACCCAGTACTTC. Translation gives CASSLRSQTQYF.

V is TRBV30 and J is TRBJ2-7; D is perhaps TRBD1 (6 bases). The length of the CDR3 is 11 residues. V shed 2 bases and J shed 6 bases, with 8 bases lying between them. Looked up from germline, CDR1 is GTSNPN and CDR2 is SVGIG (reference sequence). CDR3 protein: CAWSRGGEQYF. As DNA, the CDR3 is TGTGCCTGGAGTCGAGGGGGCGAGCAGTACTTC. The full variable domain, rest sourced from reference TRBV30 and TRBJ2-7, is SQTIHQWPATLVQPVGSPLSLECTVEGTSNPNLYWYRQAAGRGLQLLFYSVGIGQISSEVPQNLSASRPQDRQFILSSKKLLLSDSGFYLCAWSRGGEQYFGPGTRLTVT.

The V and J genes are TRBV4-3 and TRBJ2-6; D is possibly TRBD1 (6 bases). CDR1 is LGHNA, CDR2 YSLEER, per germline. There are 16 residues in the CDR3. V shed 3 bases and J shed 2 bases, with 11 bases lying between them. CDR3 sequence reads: CASSQIRGTGANVLTF. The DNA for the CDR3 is TGCGCCAGCAGCCAGATAAGGGGGACTGGGGCCAACGTCCTGACTTTC.

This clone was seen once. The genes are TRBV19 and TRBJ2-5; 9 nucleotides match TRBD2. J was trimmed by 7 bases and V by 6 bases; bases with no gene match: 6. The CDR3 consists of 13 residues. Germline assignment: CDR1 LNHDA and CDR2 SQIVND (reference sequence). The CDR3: CASSAGGPATQYF. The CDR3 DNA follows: TGTGCCAGTAGCGCGGGGGGGCCTGCGACCCAGTACTTC.